Given below is one T cell receptor (beta chain) in context. Sequencing used immunoSEQ multiplex PCR; TCRdb keeps in-frame clones, though not all of them. Of tens of thousands of clones listed, around 74% are singletons. The sample belongs to a study of memory CD4+ T cells and cytomegalovirus serostatus. The sort gate was single viable CD3+CD4+CD8-CD45RO+ cells for memory CD4+ T cells. V lost 7 bases, J lost 0 bases, and 12 bases lay in between. CDR3 length: 14 amino acids. Germline values: CDR1 MRHNA, CDR2 SNTAGT. Sample: memory CD4+ T cells from blood. The chain joins TRBV6-4 to TRBJ1-1; D might be TRBD1 (5 bases). The receptor was isolated from an adult in good health and CMV-seronegative. Some clones in this sample may be carry-over from other donors' samples. The CDR3 loop is CASTSDRMNTEAFF. In DNA, the CDR3 is TGTGCCAGCACCTCAGACAGAATGAACACTGAAGCTTTCTTT.